This T cell receptor beta chain was sequenced during a study of shared clonotypes between healthy human individuals. Across the whole study: Researchers drew samples from two women and a few men aged 18 to 49. Each donor had three CD4 naive, three CD4 memory, two CD8 naive and one CD8 memory plate.

Only Caucasian adults living in Nashville, Tennessee made up the donor group. Repertoires were generated with immunoSEQ multiplex PCR, while TCRdb's copy carries only in-frame clones and drops some. Counted here are approximately 2,000,000 clones, 85% to 95% occurring once; the ten biggest clones make up around 0.35%. Trimming cost V 6 bases and J 4 bases, with 11 bases left between them. This CDR3 spans 13 amino acids. Germline assignment: CDR1 MDHEN and CDR2 SYDVKM. This clone was recorded only once. Its antigen is still unknown. Study-wide results and caveats: Non-shared clonotypes showed lower generation probabilities than clonotypes common to all four donors.

Sequencing was done on a sample of naive CD4+ T cells from PBMCs. Subset of the sample: CD45RA+ positively selected. This chain links TRBV28 with TRBJ2-3; D not resolved. The receptor's source is a man younger than 35 in good health. Some clones in this sample may be carry-over from other donors' samples. The CDR3 region has the DNA TGTGCCAGCAGCGGAAGGAAGGCAGATACGCAGTATTTT. This translates into CASSGRKADTQYF. Complete variable domain (other parts from reference TRBV28 and TRBJ2-3): DVKVTQSSRYLVKRTGEKVFLECVQDMDHENMFWYRQDPGLGLRLIYFSYDVKMKEKGDIPEGYSVSREKKERFSLILESASTNQTSMYLCASSGRKADTQYFGPGTRLTVL.